These 2 T cell receptor beta chains were all obtained from the same sample, sequenced in a study of Ad26.COV2.S vaccination and SARS-CoV-2 variants. TCRdb's copy holds only in-frame clones and misses some; the assay was immunoSEQ multiplex PCR. Among about 140,000 clones listed, 80% to 90% were seen once. Sequences were derived from peripheral blood, sampled after recovery from COVID-19. These receptors originate from a human donor who had recovered from COVID-19.

The chain recombines TRBV30 with TRBJ1-5; TRBD1 is a possible D gene (6 bases). CDR1 and CDR2 (germline): GTSNPN, SVGIG (reference sequence). This CDR3 is built from 12 residues. Trimming left V 3 bases short and J 6 bases short, with 9 bases between. CDR3 sequence reads: CAWSPDSQPQHF. CDR3 nucleotides: TGTGCCTGGAGCCCGGACAGTCAGCCCCAGCATTTT.

This clone was seen once. This rearrangement joins TRBV30 to TRBJ2-2; the match to TRBD2 covers 10 bases. CDR1 is GTSNPN, CDR2 SVGIG, per germline (reference sequence). The CDR3 is 14 amino acids. The V and J ends lost 1 base and 7 bases, in that order; junction bases with no gene match: 3. The chain's CDR3 is CAWSGLAGDGELFF. The CDR3 nucleotides are TGTGCCTGGAGTGGCCTAGCGGGGGACGGGGAGCTGTTTTTT.